These 14 T cell receptor beta chains originate from one sample sequenced in a study of PD-L1 blockade in urothelial cancer. Clones were sequenced by immunoSEQ multiplex PCR, and TCRdb holds only the in-frame ones, with some missing. The table records tens of thousands of clones, 88% of them present only once. Time point given: pretreatment peripheral blood. The sample here was PBMCs, taken around atezolizumab (anti-PD-L1) treatment. These receptors were collected from a donor at least 40 years old with urothelial cancer.

The V gene is TRBV7-9, the J gene TRBJ2-1; tentatively, D is TRBD2 (5 bases). Germline V gene data show CDR1 as SEHNR and CDR2 as FQNEAQ (reference sequence). Trimming removed 5 bases at V and 9 bases at J, with 17 bases between. CDR3 length: 14 residues. CDR3 residues: CASSLAGPAGEQFF. The CDR3 nucleotides read TGTGCCAGCAGCCTGGCCGGGCCCGCGGGTGAGCAGTTCTTC. Filled out from reference TRBV7-9 and TRBJ2-1, the complete variable domain reads DTGVSQNPRHKITKRGQNVTFRCDPISEHNRLYWYRQTLGQGPEFLTYFQNEAQLEKSRLLSDRFSAERPKGSFSTLEIQRTEQGDSAMYLCASSLAGPAGEQFFGPGTRLTVL.

The V call is TRBV6-1, the J call TRBJ2-5; 7 bases fit TRBD2. The CDR3 runs 13 residues. Trimming at V came to 5 bases and at J to 5 bases, leaving 5 bases not matched to a gene. Germline CDR1 reads MNHNS; CDR2 reads SASEGT. CDR3 region: CASSFGGRETQYF. CDR3 DNA: TGTGCCAGCAGTTTCGGGGGGAGGGAGACCCAGTACTTC.

The chain combines TRBV6-5 with TRBJ1-4; maybe TRBD1 (6 bases). V was clipped by 2 bases and J by 4 bases, with 14 bases between them. The CDR3 covers 16 residues. Per germline, CDR1 MNHEY and CDR2 SVGAGI. The CDR3: CASSYRRQAINEKLFF. The DNA of the CDR3 is TGTGCCAGCAGTTACCGGCGACAGGCGATTAATGAAAAACTGTTTTTT.

The CDR3 coding sequence is TGTGCCAGCAGCCCCCGGTTGGATACGCAGTATTTT. Its protein product is CASSPRLDTQYF. The genes are TRBV4-2 and TRBJ2-3; D not certain. The CDR3 covers 12 residues. The V end was cut by 4 bases, the J end by 6 bases, with 8 bases between. The germline V gene has CDR1 LGHNA and CDR2 YNFKEQ.

The chain carries TRBV28 and TRBJ1-5; TRBD1 aligns across 10 bases. The J segment lost 6 bases and the V segment lost 5 bases, leaving 7 bases of the junction unmatched. Germline V gives CDR1 MDHEN, CDR2 SYDVKM. This CDR3 contains 15 residues. The CDR3 sequence: CASSMTGGRGQPQHF. The CDR3 coding sequence is TGTGCCAGCAGTATGACAGGGGGCAGGGGTCAGCCCCAGCATTTT.

The rearrangement joins TRBV5-8 to TRBJ1-5, with a possible D match to TRBD1 (5 bases). Trimming left V 6 bases short and J 6 bases short, with 19 bases between. Germline values: CDR1 SGHTS, CDR2 YDEGEE. The CDR3 extends over 15 amino acids. CDR3 sequence reads: CASIRTRWGVQPQHF. CDR3 nucleotides: TGTGCCAGCATCCGAACGAGGTGGGGCGTTCAGCCCCAGCATTTT.

J is TRBJ1-2 and V is TRBV18; D may be TRBD1 (5 bases). From germline, CDR1 is KGHSH and CDR2 LQKENI. The CDR3 spans 15 residues. V was clipped by 2 bases and J by 4 bases, with 14 bases between them. The CDR3 region is CASSPAAGRGYGYTF. The CDR3 DNA follows: TGTGCCAGCTCACCAGCGGCAGGGAGGGGCTATGGCTACACCTTC.

This chain joins TRBV5-1 and TRBJ2-3; weak D call: TRBD1 (5 bases). The V gene's germline CDR1 is SGHRS and CDR2 YFSETQ. The CDR3 loop spans 14 amino acids. Trimming pared 0 bases from V and 10 bases from J, leaving 15 bases between. CDR3 in DNA: TGCGCCAGCAGCTTGGAGTGGGCCCAAGGGGCGCAGTATTTT. It is translated as CASSLEWAQGAQYF.

The V gene is TRBV10-3, the J gene TRBJ2-3, with 8 nucleotides matching TRBD1. The CDR3 loop spans 14 amino acids. Trimming took 10 bases from V and 2 from J; bases not matched to a gene: 8. Germline V gives CDR1 ENHRY, CDR2 SYGVKD. The CDR3 protein is CATMGQANTDTQYF. The CDR3 DNA follows: TGTGCCACCATGGGACAGGCTAACACAGATACGCAGTATTTT.

This chain connects TRBV7-9 to TRBJ1-1; D not certain. From germline, CDR1 is SEHNR and CDR2 FQNEAQ (reference sequence). CDR3 length: 14 residues. V was trimmed by 0 bases and J by 1 base, leaving 6 bases between them. The CDR3 DNA reads as TGTGCCAGCAGCTTAGCTGGAGGGAACACTGAAGCTTTCTTT. Encoded protein: CASSLAGGNTEAFF.

This clone was seen a few times. The chain couples TRBV7-2 to TRBJ2-1, with TRBD2 identical over 10 bases. The CDR3 has 15 amino acids. With 0 bases clipped from V and 13 bases from J, the junction kept 9 bases outside the gene matches. The germline gives CDR1 SGHTA, CDR2 FQGNSA. CDR3 residues: CASSLALGLAGVQFF. The CDR3 nucleotides are TGTGCCAGCAGCTTAGCGCTGGGGCTAGCGGGAGTTCAGTTCTTC.

This chain joins TRBV5-1 and TRBJ1-3; D remains unclear. The CDR3 loop spans 12 amino acids. Trimming took off 2 bases at V and 4 bases at J, with 4 bases between the two ends. The germline V gene has CDR1 SGHRS and CDR2 YFSETQ. This chain's CDR3 is CASSFEGNTIYF. The CDR3 DNA reads TGCGCCAGCAGCTTTGAGGGAAACACCATATATTTT. Full variable domain (rest looked up from reference TRBV5-1 and TRBJ1-3): KAGVTQTPRYLIKTRGQQVTLSCSPISGHRSVSWYQQTPGQGLQFLFEYFSETQRNKGNFPGRFSGRQFSNSRSEMNVSTLELGDSALYLCASSFEGNTIYFGEGSWLTVV.

V gene TRBV12-5 combines with J gene TRBJ2-1; 10 bases line up with TRBD2. V lost 5 bases and J lost 7; bases outside the gene matches: 20. The CDR3 loop spans 19 amino acids. Germline CDR1 LGHNT, CDR2 FRNRAP. In nucleotides, the CDR3 is TGTGCTAGTGGTCCCAGGACTAGCGGCATGCATTTTGGTTTGAATGAGCAGTTCTTC. Protein: CASGPRTSGMHFGLNEQFF.

This chain connects TRBV7-2 to TRBJ2-1; 12 bases map to TRBD2. The CDR3 length is 15 residues. Germline V gene data show CDR1 as SGHTA and CDR2 as FQGNSA. The junction had 3 bases not matched to a gene; V was cut back by 5 bases and J by 4 bases. Here the CDR3 DNA reads TGTGCCAGCAGCCAAGGACTAGCGGGATACAATGAGCAGTTCTTC. Residues: CASSQGLAGYNEQFF. The full variable domain, its missing parts supplied by reference TRBV7-2 and TRBJ2-1, is GAGVSQSPSNKVTEKGKDVELRCDPISGHTALYWYRQSLGQGLEFLIYFQGNSAPDKSGLPSDRFSAERTGGSVSTLTIQRTQQEDSAVYLCASSQGLAGYNEQFFGPGTRLTVL.